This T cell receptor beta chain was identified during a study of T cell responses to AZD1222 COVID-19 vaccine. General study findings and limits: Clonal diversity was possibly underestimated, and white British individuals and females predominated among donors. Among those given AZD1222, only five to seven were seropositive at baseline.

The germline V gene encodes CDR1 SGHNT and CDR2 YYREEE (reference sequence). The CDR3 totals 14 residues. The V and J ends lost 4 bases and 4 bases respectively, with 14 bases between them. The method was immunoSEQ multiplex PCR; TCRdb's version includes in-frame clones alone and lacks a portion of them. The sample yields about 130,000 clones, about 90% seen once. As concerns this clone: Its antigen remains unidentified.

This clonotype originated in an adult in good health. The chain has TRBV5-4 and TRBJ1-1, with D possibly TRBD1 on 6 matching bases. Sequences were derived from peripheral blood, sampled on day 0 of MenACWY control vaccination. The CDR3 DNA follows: TGTGCCAGCAGCATGACAGGCCTGTTCACTGAAGCTTTCTTT. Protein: CASSMTGLFTEAFF.